This entry lists 21 T cell receptor beta chains sequenced from one sample in a study of blood T cell repertoires in COVID-19. The protocol was immunoSEQ multiplex PCR, while the TCRdb copy is restricted to in-frame clones and leaves out a portion. Of 100,000 to 150,000 clones listed, around four fifths are singletons. Sequencing was done on a sample of peripheral blood. The receptor set was obtained from a man older than 75 with active or convalescent COVID-19.

The chain recombines TRBV19 with TRBJ1-1, with D perhaps TRBD1 (5 bases). The CDR3 has 15 amino acids. Trimming stripped 5 bases from V and 1 base from J, with 14 bases between. The germline V gene encodes CDR1 LNHDA and CDR2 SQIVND (reference sequence). The CDR3 DNA reads as TGTGCCAGTAGTTTTGAGGCAGGGTCGAACACTGAAGCTTTCTTT. Protein product: CASSFEAGSNTEAFF.

The V gene is TRBV6-5, the J gene TRBJ1-5; a weak D match, TRBD1 (6 bases). CDR1 is MNHEY, CDR2 SVGAGI, per germline. This CDR3 is built from 16 residues. Trimming took 3 bases from V and 1 from J, leaving 13 bases between them. CDR3 sequence: CASSYGATGSNQPQHF. The CDR3 nucleotides are TGTGCCAGCAGTTATGGAGCGACAGGCAGCAATCAGCCCCAGCATTTT.

The rearrangement joins TRBV18 to TRBJ2-3; D unclear. In germline, CDR1 is KGHSH, CDR2 LQKENI. Trimming took off 2 bases at V and 4 bases at J, with 10 bases between the two ends. The CDR3 is 14 amino acids. CDR3 protein: CASSPTTPPDTQYF. CDR3 nucleotide sequence: TGTGCCAGCTCACCAACGACTCCCCCAGATACGCAGTATTTT.

This chain uses TRBV2 with TRBJ2-7, with 9 bases that match TRBD1. Losses at the gene ends were 6 bases for V and 3 bases for J; bases not matched to a gene: 3. The CDR3 covers 13 residues. CDR1 and CDR2 from the germline V gene are SNHLY and FYNNEI. The CDR3 sequence is CASRGQGGYEQYF. The CDR3 DNA sequence: TGTGCCAGCAGGGGACAGGGAGGCTACGAGCAGTACTTC.

This clone turned up a few times. The chain couples TRBV7-2 to TRBJ1-2; D might be TRBD1 (5 bases). V lost 5 bases, J lost 4 bases, and 14 bases lay in between. The CDR3 sequence is 14 residues long. Germline V gene sequence: CDR1 SGHTA, CDR2 FQGNSA. The CDR3, as DNA: TGTGCCAGCAGCCCTACACAGGCTACCTATGGCTACACCTTC. Residues: CASSPTQATYGYTF. Full variable domain (outside the CDR3, taken from reference TRBV7-2 and TRBJ1-2): GAGVSQSPSNKVTEKGKDVELRCDPISGHTALYWYRQSLGQGLEFLIYFQGNSAPDKSGLPSDRFSAERTGGSVSTLTIQRTQQEDSAVYLCASSPTQATYGYTFGSGTRLTVV.

The V and J genes are TRBV7-2 and TRBJ2-5; possibly TRBD2 for D (5 bases). V lost 1 base to trimming and J lost 7 bases, with 13 bases between them. The CDR3 is made up of 14 amino acids. CDR1 and CDR2 (germline): SGHTA, FQGNSA. CDR3 residues: CASSLDVGVGTQYF. DNA of the CDR3: TGTGCCAGCAGCTTAGATGTGGGAGTAGGGACCCAGTACTTC. Combining the CDR3 with reference TRBV7-2 and TRBJ2-5 gives the whole variable domain GAGVSQSPSNKVTEKGKDVELRCDPISGHTALYWYRQSLGQGLEFLIYFQGNSAPDKSGLPSDRFSAERTGGSVSTLTIQRTQQEDSAVYLCASSLDVGVGTQYFGPGTRLLVL.

The V call is TRBV7-2, the J call TRBJ2-3; 13 positions match TRBD2. The CDR3 covers 16 residues. V lost 4 bases, J lost 2 bases, and 3 bases stayed unmatched. Germline V gene lookup returns CDR1 SGHTA and CDR2 FQGNSA. The CDR3 nucleotides read TGTGCCAGCAGCTCAGGGACTAGCGGGGTCACAGATACGCAGTATTTT. This gives the protein CASSSGTSGVTDTQYF.

Worth noting for this clone: This sample also contains other DNA sequences that code for the same CDR3. The rearrangement links TRBV7-3 to TRBJ2-3, with 9 positions matching TRBD2. Germline V gene sequence: CDR1 SGHTA, CDR2 FQGTGA. The junction had 1 base not matched to a gene; V was cut back by 3 bases and J by 0 bases. The CDR3 loop spans 15 amino acids. CDR3 in amino acids: CASSFSGGSTDTQYF. CDR3 coding DNA: TGTGCCAGCAGCTTTAGCGGGGGAAGCACAGATACGCAGTATTTT.

This chain links TRBV6-2 or TRBV6-3 with TRBJ2-7; maybe TRBD1 (5 bases). This CDR3 is 13 amino acids long. Germline V gene lookup returns CDR1 MNHEY and CDR2 SVGEGT. V lost 8 bases and J lost 0, with 11 bases in between. In DNA form, the CDR3 reads TGTGCCAGCCGCCGACAGATCTCCTACGAGCAGTACTTC. It is translated as CASRRQISYEQYF.

J is TRBJ1-3 and V is TRBV9; D call uncertain. The CDR3 has 12 amino acids. Germline V CDR1 and CDR2: SGDLS, YYNGEE. V lost 3 bases, J lost 14 bases, and 15 bases lay in between. The CDR3 is CASSGRTASVYF. In nucleotides, the CDR3 is TGTGCCAGCAGCGGGAGGACGGCGTCCGTATATTTT.

V is TRBV6-5 and J is TRBJ2-2; D not certain. V shed 0 bases and J shed 0 bases, with 8 bases lying between them. CDR1 and CDR2 from the germline V gene are MNHEY and SVGAGI. CDR3 length: 16 residues. The DNA of the CDR3 is TGTGCCAGCAGTTACTCGCGCGTAGCGAACACCGGGGAGCTGTTTTTT. This translates into CASSYSRVANTGELFF.

The chain couples TRBV18 to TRBJ1-4, with 8 bases aligning to TRBD1. V lost 3 bases to trimming and J lost 8 bases; unmatched junction nucleotides: 8. The CDR3 is 15 residues long. CDR1 KGHSH and CDR2 LQKENI come from the germline V gene. The CDR3 nucleotides read TGTGCCAGCTCACCTTTCGGACAGGGAGGGGAAAAACTGTTTTTT. Its protein product is CASSPFGQGGEKLFF.

The chain links TRBV30 to TRBJ2-5; 12 bases are a match to TRBD2. Germline-derived CDR1 and CDR2 are GTSNPN and SVGIG (reference sequence). J lost 5 bases, V lost 4 bases, and 5 bases had no gene match. This CDR3 spans 14 amino acids. This chain's CDR3 is CAWKLAGGGETQYF. CDR3 in DNA: TGTGCCTGGAAACTAGCGGGGGGAGGGGAGACCCAGTACTTC.

V is TRBV7-2 and J is TRBJ1-5; 9 nucleotides align to TRBD1. In germline, CDR1 is SGHTA, CDR2 FQGNSA. The CDR3 is made up of 15 amino acids. V lost 4 bases and J lost 2; bases outside the gene matches: 3. In DNA, the CDR3 is TGTGCCAGCAGCTCACAGGGGGCCGGCAATCAGCCCCAGCATTTT. Translating it yields CASSSQGAGNQPQHF.

The V call is TRBV4-3, the J call TRBJ2-3; D possibly corresponds to TRBD2 (7 bases). Trimming took 0 bases from V and 5 from J, leaving 15 bases between them. CDR1 and CDR2 (germline): LGHNA, YSLEER. This CDR3 is built from 16 residues. The CDR3 DNA reads TGCGCCAGCAGCCAAGATCGACGGGGGGCCTTAGATACGCAGTATTTT. This gives the protein CASSQDRRGALDTQYF.

Concerning this clone itself: Distinct nucleotide sequences in the sample also encode this CDR3. This chain links TRBV6-2 or TRBV6-3 with TRBJ1-6; a possible D gene is TRBD1 (5 bases). The V gene lost 4 bases and the J gene lost 6 bases, with 13 bases spanning the gap. CDR3 length: 15 amino acids. The germline V gene has CDR1 MNHEY and CDR2 SVGEGT. CDR3: CASSLRQGLNSPLHF. The DNA for the CDR3 is TGTGCCAGCAGTTTAAGGCAGGGCCTTAATTCACCCCTCCACTTT.

The chain employs TRBV19 and TRBJ2-1; TRBD2 is a possible D gene (6 bases). Germline loops: CDR1 LNHDA, CDR2 SQIVND (reference sequence). Trimming pared 5 bases from V and 8 bases from J, leaving 19 bases between. The CDR3 sequence is 15 residues long. CDR3 nucleotides: TGTGCCAGTAGTTCATCGGACTACCTTGGCGATGAGCAGTTCTTC. It translates to CASSSSDYLGDEQFF.

This chain uses TRBV11-3 with TRBJ1-1; 7 nucleotides align to TRBD1. The V and J ends lost 3 bases and 4 bases, in that order; junction bases with no gene match: 5. Germline lookup yields CDR1 SGHNT and CDR2 YENEEA. The CDR3 has 14 residues. The CDR3 loop is CASSFGQDSTEAFF. Written as DNA, the CDR3 is TGTGCCAGCAGCTTTGGACAGGACAGCACTGAAGCTTTCTTT.

The chain combines TRBV15 with TRBJ1-3, with 10 bases matching TRBD1. Trimming removed 2 bases from V and 0 bases from J; junction bases left unmatched: 4. This CDR3 contains 17 residues. Germline V gives CDR1 LNHNV, CDR2 YYDKDF (reference sequence). As DNA, the CDR3 is TGTGCCACCAGCAGACCCGGGACAGGGGTCTCTGGAAACACCATATATTTT. It translates to CATSRPGTGVSGNTIYF.

In this sample, this clone turned up once. V and J are TRBV7-8 and TRBJ2-1; a possible D gene is TRBD2 (5 bases). CDR3 length: 18 amino acids. V dropped 0 bases and J dropped 0 bases, with 15 bases sitting between them. Germline assignment: CDR1 SGHVS and CDR2 FQNEAQ. CDR3 loop: CASSLASGGLSSYNEQFF. DNA for the CDR3: TGTGCCAGCAGCTTAGCGTCGGGCGGACTGAGCTCCTACAATGAGCAGTTCTTC. Using reference TRBV7-8 and TRBJ2-1 for the parts outside the CDR3, the full variable domain is GAGVSQSPRYKVAKRGQDVALRCDPISGHVSLFWYQQALGQGPEFLTYFQNEAQLDKSGLPSDRFFAERPEGSVSTLKIQRTQQEDSAVYLCASSLASGGLSSYNEQFFGPGTRLTVL.

The genes are TRBV2 and TRBJ1-2; TRBD1 is a possible D gene (5 bases). The CDR3 spans 14 residues. Trimming cost V 2 bases and J 4 bases, with 11 bases left between them. The germline gives CDR1 SNHLY, CDR2 FYNNEI. The CDR3: CASSEWSQAYGYTF. CDR3 in DNA: TGTGCCAGCAGTGAATGGTCACAGGCCTATGGCTACACCTTC. The variable domain in full, completed from reference TRBV2 and TRBJ1-2, reads EPEVTQTPSHQVTQMGQEVILRCVPISNHLYFYWYRQILGQKVEFLVSFYNNEISEKSEIFDDQFSVERPDGSNFTLKIRSTKLEDSAMYFCASSEWSQAYGYTFGSGTRLTVV.